This entry concerns a single TCR beta chain. Its antigen remains unknown. The sample is drawn from a study of cytomegalovirus exposure and HLA in healthy donors. The study ran its PCR with 60 Vbeta and 13 Jbeta primers. The repertoire was sequenced with immunoSEQ multiplex PCR; TCRdb's copy has only in-frame clones and lacks some. The sample carries 40,000 or so clones, 50% to 75% recorded once. Study-level results: HLA-A and HLA-B allele assignments for most subjects were reportedly predicted accurately using TCR beta sequences. In a later analysis, parvovirus B19, influenza, CMV and Epstein-Barr virus appeared linked to several top co-occurrence clusters.

The sequenced sample was PBMCs. The sequence derives from a human donor in good health.

The CDR3 nucleotides read TGTGCCAGCTCACCTGCGGAGAATTCACCCCTCCACTTT. Amino acid sequence: CASSPAENSPLHF. The chain has TRBV18 and TRBJ1-6; D gene uncertain. CDR1 and CDR2 (germline): KGHSH, LQKENI. This CDR3 is 13 amino acids long. The ends were cut back, 3 bases at V and 7 bases at J, with 7 bases in the middle.